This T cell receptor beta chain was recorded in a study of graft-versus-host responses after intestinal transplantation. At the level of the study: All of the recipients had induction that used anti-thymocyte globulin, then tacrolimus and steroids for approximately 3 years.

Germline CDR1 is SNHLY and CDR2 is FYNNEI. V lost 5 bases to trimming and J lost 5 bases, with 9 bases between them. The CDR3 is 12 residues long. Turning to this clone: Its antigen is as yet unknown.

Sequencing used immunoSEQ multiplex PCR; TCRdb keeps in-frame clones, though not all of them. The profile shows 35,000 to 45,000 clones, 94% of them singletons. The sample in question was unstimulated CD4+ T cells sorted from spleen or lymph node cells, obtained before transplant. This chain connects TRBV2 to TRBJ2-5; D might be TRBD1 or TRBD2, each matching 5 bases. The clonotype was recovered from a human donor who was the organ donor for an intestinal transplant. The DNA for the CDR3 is TGTGCCAGCAGTAATGGGGGTGAGACCCAGTACTTC. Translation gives CASSNGGETQYF. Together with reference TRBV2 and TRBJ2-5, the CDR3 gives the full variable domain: EPEVTQTPSHQVTQMGQEVILRCVPISNHLYFYWYRQILGQKVEFLVSFYNNEISEKSEIFDDQFSVERPDGSNFTLKIRSTKLEDSAMYFCASSNGGETQYFGPGTRLLVL.